The 3 T cell receptor beta chains reported below all come from one sample, sequenced in a study of CD8 T cells in ankylosing spondylitis. One entry per CDR3 protein, called by TCRdb with MiXCR from the 5' RACE reads. The sample includes around 330,000 distinct CDR3 sequences, about 9.9% of them seen just once. Material for sequencing was blood, either unsorted or a sorted T cell fraction (not recorded which). Receptor source: a female donor with ankylosing spondylitis or in good health (not recorded which).

This clonotype appeared many times. The chain couples TRBV30 to TRBJ2-3; D is perhaps TRBD1 (6 bases). The CDR3 consists of 12 residues. V gave up 4 bases and J gave up 6 bases, with 11 bases separating them. Germline V gives CDR1 GTSNPN, CDR2 SVGIG (reference sequence). The CDR3 DNA reads as TGTGCCTGGACCCGGACAGTTGATACGCAGTATTTT. Amino acids: CAWTRTVDTQYF.

The CDR3 loop is CASRDRDYSNNEQFF. CDR3 DNA: TGTGCCAGCAGGGACCGGGACTACAGTAACAATGAGCAGTTCTTC. This chain links TRBV7-2 with TRBJ2-1, with 7 bases identical to TRBD2. Germline CDR1 reads SGHTA; CDR2 reads FQGNSA. J lost 5 bases, V lost 6 bases, and 10 bases had no gene match. CDR3 length: 15 amino acids.

This clonotype was recorded many times. The chain is built from TRBV5-1 and TRBJ2-5; D may correspond to TRBD1 or TRBD2 (5 bases each). V lost 6 bases and J 4 bases, leaving 13 bases between the germline ends. The length of the CDR3 is 13 residues. Germline lookup yields CDR1 SGHRS and CDR2 YFSETQ. The CDR3 DNA follows: TGCGCCAGCACGATTCGGGACCGAGAGACCCAGTACTTC. This translates into CASTIRDRETQYF.